Each of the 13 T cell receptor beta chains below was sequenced from the same sample in a study of T cells in tumors after PD-1 blockade. Sequencing used immunoSEQ multiplex PCR; TCRdb keeps in-frame clones, though not all of them. This table holds fewer than 7,500 clones, about four fifths found once. Material: PBMCs, obtained after anti-PD-1 therapy. The receptors shown here come from a human donor with advanced basal cell or squamous cell carcinoma (not recorded which).

V gene TRBV10-2 combines with J gene TRBJ1-6; the D gene is possibly TRBD1 (6 bases). This CDR3 has 15 amino acids. Looked up from germline, CDR1 is WSHSY and CDR2 is SAAADI. Trimming took off 8 bases at V and 7 bases at J, with 18 bases between the two ends. DNA for the CDR3: TGCGCCAGCTCAGAGCTAGGACAGCCAAATTCACCCCTCCACTTT. The encoded protein is CASSELGQPNSPLHF.

The chain uses TRBV5-1 and TRBJ2-2, with 7 bases that match TRBD2. The CDR3 runs 15 residues. The V and J ends lost 0 bases and 7 bases, in that order; junction bases with no gene match: 6. CDR1 is SGHRS, CDR2 YFSETQ, per germline. The CDR3 nucleotides read TGCGCCAGCAGCTTGGACGGCAGGGAGGGCGGGGAGCTGTTTTTT. It is translated as CASSLDGREGGELFF.

The genes are TRBV9 and TRBJ2-1; either TRBD1 or TRBD2 may fit D (6 bases each). V shed 4 bases and J shed 6 bases, with 11 bases lying between them. CDR3 length equals 13 residues. Germline V gene sequence: CDR1 SGDLS, CDR2 YYNGEE. CDR3 sequence reads: CASSLEGGNEQFF. The CDR3 DNA follows: TGTGCCAGCAGCCTTGAGGGGGGCAATGAGCAGTTCTTC.

This chain joins TRBV18 and TRBJ1-1, with D possibly being TRBD1 (5 bases). This CDR3 spans 14 amino acids. Germline loops: CDR1 KGHSH, CDR2 LQKENI. Trimming pared 4 bases from V and 1 base from J, leaving 10 bases between. DNA of the CDR3: TGTGCCAGCTCACTCGGGACGGAGAACACTGAAGCTTTCTTT. Protein: CASSLGTENTEAFF.

The sample holds a few counts of this clone. The chain couples TRBV6-2 or TRBV6-3 to TRBJ2-3; D perhaps matches TRBD2 (7 bases). In germline, CDR1 is MNHEY, CDR2 SVGEGT. Trimming took off 3 bases at V and 3 bases at J, with 16 bases between the two ends. The CDR3 is 16 amino acids. CDR3 sequence: CASSYLVGGPTDTQYF. The CDR3 bases are TGTGCCAGCAGTTATCTGGTGGGGGGGCCGACAGATACGCAGTATTTT.

A remark on this clone: Distinct nucleotide sequences in the sample also encode this CDR3. The V call is TRBV6-5, the J call TRBJ1-2; D is uncertain. Per germline, CDR1 MNHEY and CDR2 SVGAGI. The V and J ends lost 0 bases and 0 bases respectively, with 11 bases between them. CDR3 length: 16 amino acids. The CDR3 region has the DNA TGTGCCAGCAGTTACTCGGAAACAGAAGCTAACTATGGCTACACCTTC. Its translation: CASSYSETEANYGYTF.

In DNA form, the CDR3 reads TGTGCCTGGAGTTCGGGGGTATATGGCTACACCTTC. It is translated as CAWSSGVYGYTF. This sequence joins TRBV30 and TRBJ1-2, with a weak D call TRBD1 (5 bases). Trimming cost V 2 bases and J 5 bases, with 9 bases left between them. This CDR3 region has 12 residues. Germline CDR1 and CDR2: GTSNPN and SVGIG (reference sequence).

The chain has TRBV7-9 and TRBJ2-7; D not certain. This CDR3 has 13 amino acids. Germline V CDR1 and CDR2: SEHNR, FQNEAQ (reference sequence). V lost 3 bases and J lost 3, with 9 bases in between. CDR3 DNA: TGTGCCAGCAGCTTCCCATACCGCTACGAGCAGTACTTC. Translated, it gives CASSFPYRYEQYF.

The genes are TRBV12-5 and TRBJ2-3; a weak D match, TRBD1 (6 bases). Germline V gene lookup returns CDR1 LGHNT and CDR2 FRNRAP. V was pared by 0 bases and J by 3 bases, with 7 bases between. The CDR3 is 14 residues long. CDR3 coding DNA: TGTGCTAGTGGTTTGGTACAGGGTACAGATACGCAGTATTTT. Translating gives CASGLVQGTDTQYF.

The chain combines TRBV9 with TRBJ2-3; weak D call: TRBD1 (6 bases). V was trimmed by 0 bases and J by 3 bases, leaving 11 bases between them. The CDR3 has 15 residues. The V gene's germline CDR1 is SGDLS and CDR2 YYNGEE. The CDR3 DNA sequence: TGTGCCAGCAGCGTAGGCCCGGACAGTACAGATACGCAGTATTTT. Translation gives CASSVGPDSTDTQYF.

This chain joins TRBV10-3 and TRBJ2-5, with TRBD2 matching 8 bases. V lost 1 base, J lost 1 base, and 5 bases stayed unmatched. The CDR3 totals 16 residues. CDR1 is ENHRY, CDR2 SYGVKD, per germline. The CDR3 sequence is CAISEYPAGAQETQYF. The CDR3 DNA reads as TGTGCCATCAGTGAGTATCCAGCGGGGGCCCAAGAGACCCAGTACTTC.

V is TRBV6-2 or TRBV6-3 and J is TRBJ1-2, with 10 bases that match TRBD1. Germline CDR1 and CDR2: MNHEY and SVGEGT. The CDR3 covers 14 residues. J lost 5 bases, V lost 4 bases, and 4 bases had no gene match. CDR3 DNA sequence: TGTGCCAGCAGTTCCCCGGACAGGGGGTATGGCTACACCTTC. Translating gives CASSSPDRGYGYTF.

The V call is TRBV5-4, the J call TRBJ2-5; 10 bases map to TRBD2. The CDR3 contains 14 residues. The germline V gene encodes CDR1 SGHNT and CDR2 YYREEE (reference sequence). Trimming at V came to 4 bases and at J to 5 bases, leaving 5 bases not matched to a gene. The CDR3 region is CASSQGLAVETQYF. For the CDR3, the DNA is TGTGCCAGCAGCCAAGGACTAGCGGTGGAGACCCAGTACTTC.